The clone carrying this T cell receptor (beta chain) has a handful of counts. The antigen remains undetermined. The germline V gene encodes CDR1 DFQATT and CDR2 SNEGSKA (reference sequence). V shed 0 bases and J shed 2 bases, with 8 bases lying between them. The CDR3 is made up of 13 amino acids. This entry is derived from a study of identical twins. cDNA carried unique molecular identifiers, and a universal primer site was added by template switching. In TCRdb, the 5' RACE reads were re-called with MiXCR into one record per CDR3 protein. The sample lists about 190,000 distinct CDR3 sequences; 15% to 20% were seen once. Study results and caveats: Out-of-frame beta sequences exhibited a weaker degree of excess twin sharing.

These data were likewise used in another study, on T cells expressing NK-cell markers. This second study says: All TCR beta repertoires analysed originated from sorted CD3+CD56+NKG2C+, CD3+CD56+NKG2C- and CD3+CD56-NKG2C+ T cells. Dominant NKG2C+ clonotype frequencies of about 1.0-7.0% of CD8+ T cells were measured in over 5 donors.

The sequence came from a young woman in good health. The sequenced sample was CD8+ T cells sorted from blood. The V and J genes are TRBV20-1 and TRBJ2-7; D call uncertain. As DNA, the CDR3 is TGCAGTGCTAGAGACCTCGGTGCCTACGAGCAGTACTTC. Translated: CSARDLGAYEQYF.